This T cell receptor beta chain emerged from a study of cytomegalovirus exposure and HLA in healthy donors. The study ran its PCR with 60 Vbeta and 13 Jbeta primers. TCRdb's copy holds only in-frame clones and misses some; the assay was immunoSEQ multiplex PCR. This sample's table reports fewer than 85,000 clones. V lost 4 bases and J lost 2, with 9 bases in between. Germline V gene lookup returns CDR1 SGDLS and CDR2 YYNGEE. This CDR3 comprises 13 residues. The TCR was taken from a woman aged 40 to 50 in good health and CMV-seropositive. The sequencing sample was made of PBMCs. The chain combines TRBV9 with TRBJ1-2; no firm D call. CDR3 in amino acids: CASSPYKNYGYTF. CDR3 sequence (DNA): TGTGCCAGCAGCCCCTATAAGAACTATGGCTACACCTTC.